These 10 T cell receptor beta chains came from one sample sequenced in a study of beta chain features in type 1 diabetes. The study, taken as a whole, reports: There was a moderate but significant shortening of TCRB CDR3s in all four CD4+ subsets of Type 1 diabetes patients.

These receptors have no known antigen. Expressed TCRB transcripts were sequenced after all isolated RNA was converted to cDNA. TCRdb keeps only in-frame clones here, not all; method: immunoSEQ multiplex PCR. The sample contains fewer than 450,000 clones, roughly 14% of which appear only once. The sequenced material came from naive CD4+ T cells from blood. Receptors were obtained from a woman between 18 and 29 years old with type 1 diabetes.

This clone has a handful of counts. The CDR3 sequence is CASSSDRADTQYF. CDR3 DNA: TGTGCCAGCAGCTCGGACAGGGCAGATACGCAGTATTTT. The V and J genes are TRBV5-4 and TRBJ2-3; TRBD1 matches 8 bases. From germline, CDR1 is SGHNT and CDR2 YYREEE (reference sequence). The CDR3 extends over 13 amino acids. V was pared by 3 bases and J by 4 bases, with 1 base of the junction left unmatched. The whole variable domain, remainder taken from reference TRBV5-4 and TRBJ2-3, is ETGVTQSPTHLIKTRGQQVTLRCSSQSGHNTVSWYQQALGQGPQFIFQYYREEENGRGNFPPRFSGLQFPNYSSELNVNALELDDSALYLCASSSDRADTQYFGPGTRLTVL.

The chain combines TRBV30 with TRBJ2-1; TRBD2 aligns across 8 bases. This CDR3 has 15 residues. Losses at the gene ends were 4 bases for V and 0 bases for J; bases not matched to a gene: 5. In germline, CDR1 is GTSNPN, CDR2 SVGIG (reference sequence). The DNA for the CDR3 is TGTGCCTGGACGGGAGGGGCTAGCTCCTACAATGAGCAGTTCTTC. Translating gives CAWTGGASSYNEQFF.

The chain combines TRBV2 with TRBJ2-7; TRBD2 aligns across 7 bases. The germline V gene has CDR1 SNHLY and CDR2 FYNNEI. The V segment lost 4 bases and the J segment 7 bases; nucleotides outside the gene matches: 1. The CDR3 is made up of 11 amino acids. The CDR3 nucleotides read TGTGCCAGCAGTGGGGAGGGGGAGCAGTACTTC. Its protein is CASSGEGEQYF.

The genes are TRBV6-5 and TRBJ1-1, with D maybe TRBD1 (6 bases). Germline values: CDR1 MNHEY, CDR2 SVGAGI. This CDR3 spans 14 amino acids. The germline V and J ends were trimmed by 5 bases and 6 bases, with 16 bases remaining between them. The CDR3 region has the DNA TGTGCCAGCAGTGAAAGGGCCCCAGGGGCTGAAGCTTTCTTT. This encodes CASSERAPGAEAFF.

This clone was counted a few times. This rearrangement joins TRBV28 to TRBJ2-2; 9 bases align to TRBD1. The ends lost 9 bases at V and 2 bases at J; junction bases unmatched: 4. The CDR3 is made up of 14 amino acids. Per germline, CDR1 MDHEN and CDR2 SYDVKM. CDR3 residues: CASHRGLNTGELFF. The CDR3 coding sequence is TGTGCCAGTCACAGGGGGCTTAACACCGGGGAGCTGTTTTTT. Together with reference TRBV28 and TRBJ2-2, the CDR3 gives the full variable domain: DVKVTQSSRYLVKRTGEKVFLECVQDMDHENMFWYRQDPGLGLRLIYFSYDVKMKEKGDIPEGYSVSREKKERFSLILESASTNQTSMYLCASHRGLNTGELFFGEGSRLTVL.

This clone was observed a handful of times. Here the CDR3 DNA reads TGTGCCAGCAGGACCCGACTCGAGCAGTTCTTC. It encodes CASRTRLEQFF. The V gene is TRBV11-2, the J gene TRBJ2-1; D not resolved. V was clipped by 6 bases and J by 10 bases, with 10 bases between them. The CDR3 runs 11 residues. From germline, CDR1 is SGHAT and CDR2 FQNNGV.

The gene calls are TRBV9 and TRBJ2-2; D possibly corresponds to TRBD1 (5 bases). The CDR3 is made up of 14 amino acids. The V and J ends lost 2 bases and 4 bases respectively, with 9 bases between them. The V gene's germline CDR1 is SGDLS and CDR2 YYNGEE. CDR3 region: CASSVSRATGELFF. The CDR3 region has the DNA TGTGCCAGCAGCGTCTCCAGGGCCACCGGGGAGCTGTTTTTT. Based on the CDR3 plus reference TRBV9 and TRBJ2-2, the full variable domain is DSGVTQTPKHLITATGQRVTLRCSPRSGDLSVYWYQQSLDQGLQFLIQYYNGEERAKGNILERFSAQQFPDLHSELNLSSLELGDSALYFCASSVSRATGELFFGEGSRLTVL.

This sequence joins TRBV29-1 and TRBJ1-4, with D tentatively TRBD1 (6 bases). Germline V gives CDR1 SQVTM, CDR2 ANQGSEA. V was pared by 7 bases and J by 7 bases, with 13 bases between. The CDR3 totals 12 residues. CDR3 protein: CSGTRGGEKLFF. The CDR3 DNA follows: TGCAGCGGCACCAGGGGTGGTGAAAAACTGTTTTTT. The whole variable domain, filled in from reference TRBV29-1 and TRBJ1-4, reads SAVISQKPSRDICQRGTSLTIQCQVDSQVTMMFWYRQQPGQSLTLIATANQGSEATYESGFVIDKFPISRPNLTFSTLTVSNMSPEDSSIYLCSGTRGGEKLFFGSGTQLSVL.

The chain couples TRBV7-8 to TRBJ2-3, with 9 positions matching TRBD1. This CDR3 spans 15 amino acids. J was trimmed by 4 bases and V by 5 bases; bases with no gene match: 7. CDR1 and CDR2 from the germline V gene are SGHVS and FQNEAQ. The CDR3 DNA is TGTGCCAGCAGCCCCCGGGACAGGGCCCCAGATACGCAGTATTTT. Encoded protein: CASSPRDRAPDTQYF.

This clone has only a few counts. This chain uses TRBV7-6 with TRBJ2-5; D not resolved. This CDR3 has 14 amino acids. Germline V gene data show CDR1 as SGHVS and CDR2 as FNYEAQ. V was pared by 5 bases and J by 3 bases, with 13 bases between. DNA for the CDR3: TGTGCCAGCAGCCCCCTACAGTTAGAAGAGACCCAGTACTTC. Translated: CASSPLQLEETQYF.